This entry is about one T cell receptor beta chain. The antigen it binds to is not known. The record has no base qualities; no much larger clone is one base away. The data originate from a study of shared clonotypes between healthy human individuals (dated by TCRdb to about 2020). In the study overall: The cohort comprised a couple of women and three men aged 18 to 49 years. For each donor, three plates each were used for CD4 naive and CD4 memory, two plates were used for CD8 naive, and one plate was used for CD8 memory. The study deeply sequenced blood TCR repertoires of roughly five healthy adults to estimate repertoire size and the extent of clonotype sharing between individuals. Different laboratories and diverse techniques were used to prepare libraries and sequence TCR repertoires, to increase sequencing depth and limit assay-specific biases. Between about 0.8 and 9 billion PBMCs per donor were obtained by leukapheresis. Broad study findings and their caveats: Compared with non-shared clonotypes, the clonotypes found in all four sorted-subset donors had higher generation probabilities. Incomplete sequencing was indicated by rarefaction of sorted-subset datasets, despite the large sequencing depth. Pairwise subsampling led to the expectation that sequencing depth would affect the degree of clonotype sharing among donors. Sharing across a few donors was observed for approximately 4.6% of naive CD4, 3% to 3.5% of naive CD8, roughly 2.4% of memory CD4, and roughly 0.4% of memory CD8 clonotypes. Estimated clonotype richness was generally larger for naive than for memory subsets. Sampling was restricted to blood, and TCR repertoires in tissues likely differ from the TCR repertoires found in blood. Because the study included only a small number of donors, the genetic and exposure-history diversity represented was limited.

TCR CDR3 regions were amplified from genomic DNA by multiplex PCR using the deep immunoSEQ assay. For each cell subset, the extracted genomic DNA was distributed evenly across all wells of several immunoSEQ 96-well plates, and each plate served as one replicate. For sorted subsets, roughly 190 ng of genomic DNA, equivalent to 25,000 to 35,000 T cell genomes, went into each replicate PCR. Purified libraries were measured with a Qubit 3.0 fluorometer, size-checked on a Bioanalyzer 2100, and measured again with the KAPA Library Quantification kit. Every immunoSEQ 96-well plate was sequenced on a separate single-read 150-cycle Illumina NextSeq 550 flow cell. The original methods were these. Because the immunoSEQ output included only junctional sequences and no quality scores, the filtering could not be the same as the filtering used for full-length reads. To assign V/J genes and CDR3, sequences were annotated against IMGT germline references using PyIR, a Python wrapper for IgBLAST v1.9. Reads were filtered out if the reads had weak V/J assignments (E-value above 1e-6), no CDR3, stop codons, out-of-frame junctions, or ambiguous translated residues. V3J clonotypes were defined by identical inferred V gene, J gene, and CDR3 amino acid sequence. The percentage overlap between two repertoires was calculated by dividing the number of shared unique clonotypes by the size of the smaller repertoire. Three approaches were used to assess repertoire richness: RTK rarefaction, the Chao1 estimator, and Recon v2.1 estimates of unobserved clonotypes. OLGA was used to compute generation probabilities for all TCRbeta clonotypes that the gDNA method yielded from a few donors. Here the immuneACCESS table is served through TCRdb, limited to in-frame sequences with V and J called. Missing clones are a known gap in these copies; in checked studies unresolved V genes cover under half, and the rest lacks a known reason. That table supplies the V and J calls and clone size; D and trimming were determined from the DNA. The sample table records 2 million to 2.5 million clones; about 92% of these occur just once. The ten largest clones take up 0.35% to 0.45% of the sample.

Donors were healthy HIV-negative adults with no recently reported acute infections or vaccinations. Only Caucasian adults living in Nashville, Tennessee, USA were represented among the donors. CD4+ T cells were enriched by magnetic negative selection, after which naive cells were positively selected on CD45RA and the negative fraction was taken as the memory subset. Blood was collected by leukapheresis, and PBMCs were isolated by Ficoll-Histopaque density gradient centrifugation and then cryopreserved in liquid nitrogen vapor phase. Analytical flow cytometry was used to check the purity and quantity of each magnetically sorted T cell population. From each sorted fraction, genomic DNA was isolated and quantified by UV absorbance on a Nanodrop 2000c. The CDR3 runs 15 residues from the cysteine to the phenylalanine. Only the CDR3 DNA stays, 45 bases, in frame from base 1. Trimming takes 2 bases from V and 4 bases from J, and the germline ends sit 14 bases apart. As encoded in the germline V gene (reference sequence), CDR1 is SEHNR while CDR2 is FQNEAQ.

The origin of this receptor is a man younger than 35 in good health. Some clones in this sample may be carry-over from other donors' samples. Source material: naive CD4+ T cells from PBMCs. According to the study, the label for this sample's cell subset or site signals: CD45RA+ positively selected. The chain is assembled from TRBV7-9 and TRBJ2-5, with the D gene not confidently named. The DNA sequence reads TGTGCCAGCAGCTTATACTCTCAGCCCCCAGAGACCCAGTACTTC. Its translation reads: CASSLYSQPPETQYF.